This TCR beta chain was identified during a study of shared clonotypes between healthy human individuals. Study-level points and caveats: Compared with clonotypes that all four donors shared, non-shared clonotypes had lower generation probabilities. Specimens sampled were limited to blood, with tissue repertoires likely differing.

This CDR3 comprises 13 residues. From germline, CDR1 is SGHRS and CDR2 YFSETQ. V was clipped by 1 base and J by 5 bases, with 7 bases between them. With respect to this clone: Antigen specificity is unknown. The sample holds other DNA sequences that translate to the same CDR3.

The assay was immunoSEQ multiplex PCR, and TCRdb's table has in-frame clones only and misses some. The sample contains 1,400,000 or so clones, around 98.5% of which appear only once. The sample comprised naive CD4+ T cells sorted from blood. Documented subset: CD45RA+ positively selected. This clonotype was obtained from a man aged 25 to 40 in good health. This chain connects TRBV5-1 to TRBJ2-1; a possible D gene is TRBD1 (5 bases). CDR3 residues: CASSLRGNNEQFF. The CDR3 region has the DNA TGCGCCAGCAGCTTGAGGGGAAACAATGAGCAGTTCTTC. The variable domain in full, with the rest retrieved from reference TRBV5-1 and TRBJ2-1, is KAGVTQTPRYLIKTRGQQVTLSCSPISGHRSVSWYQQTPGQGLQFLFEYFSETQRNKGNFPGRFSGRQFSNSRSEMNVSTLELGDSALYLCASSLRGNNEQFFGPGTRLTVL.